Below, 25 T cell receptor beta chains from the same sample are listed, as sequenced in a study of cytomegalovirus exposure and HLA in healthy donors. Generated by immunoSEQ multiplex PCR, the TCRdb table keeps only in-frame clones and is missing some. The table includes approximately 82,000 clones, more than 85% detected once. The source material was PBMCs. The source is a man younger than 35 in good health and CMV-seronegative.

In its sample, this clone was seen once. The J gene is TRBJ2-5, the V gene TRBV30; 9 positions match TRBD1. This CDR3 is built from 15 residues. After removal of 2 bases from V and 4 bases from J, the junction contained 8 bases not matched to a gene. Germline values: CDR1 GTSNPN, CDR2 SVGIG (reference sequence). The CDR3 DNA sequence: TGTGCCTGGAGTCCCGGGACAGGGAGAAGAGAGACCCAGTACTTC. Encoded protein: CAWSPGTGRRETQYF.

V usage is TRBV6-6 and J usage is TRBJ2-5, with TRBD1 identical over 7 bases. From germline, CDR1 is MNHNY and CDR2 SVGAGI (reference sequence). Unmatched junction bases numbered 4, after V lost 0 bases and J lost 6 bases. The CDR3 is made up of 14 amino acids. The chain's CDR3 is CASSYSAGGKTQYF. CDR3 DNA: TGTGCCAGCAGTTACTCGGCAGGGGGAAAGACCCAGTACTTC.

The chain recombines TRBV5-5 with TRBJ1-4, with TRBD1 as a possible D gene (6 bases). The germline gives CDR1 SGHKS, CDR2 YYEKEE (reference sequence). The V end lost 4 bases, the J end lost 7 bases, and 17 bases lay between the germline ends. The CDR3 length is 15 residues. The CDR3 loop is CASSPRGGGGEKLFF. As DNA, the CDR3 is TGTGCCAGCAGCCCTCGCGGGGGCGGAGGTGAAAAACTGTTTTTT.

This chain links TRBV6-6 with TRBJ2-1, with 11 positions matching TRBD1. CDR3 size: 15 residues. Germline-derived CDR1 and CDR2 are MNHNY and SVGAGI (reference sequence). Germline trimming cut 6 bases from V and 9 bases from J; bases unmatched to any gene: 10. CDR3 nucleotide sequence: TGTGCCAGCAGCTCGACCGGGACAGGGGGAGGTGAGCAGTTCTTC. It specifies CASSSTGTGGGEQFF.

This chain connects TRBV6-4 to TRBJ1-6, with D possibly matching TRBD1 (6 bases). CDR1 and CDR2 from the germline V gene are MRHNA and SNTAGT. The CDR3 consists of 16 residues. V was pared by 7 bases and J by 7 bases, with 20 bases between. This chain's CDR3 is CASTPDGGAGNSPLHF. For the CDR3, the DNA is TGTGCCAGCACCCCCGATGGGGGGGCAGGGAATTCACCCCTCCACTTT.

The rearrangement links TRBV7-2 to TRBJ2-5; 11 bases are shared with TRBD2. J gave up 7 bases and V 1 base, and 17 bases lay outside the gene matches. This CDR3 comprises 19 residues. Germline loops: CDR1 SGHTA, CDR2 FQGNSA. This CDR3 reads CASSLGPTVAGGPDGTQYF. DNA of the CDR3: TGTGCCAGCAGCTTAGGTCCAACGGTAGCGGGGGGGCCTGACGGGACCCAGTACTTC.

CDR3: CASSLVQGGEKLFF. The CDR3 DNA is TGTGCCAGCAGCTTAGTCCAGGGAGGTGAAAAACTGTTTTTT. V usage is TRBV7-9 and J usage is TRBJ1-4; a weak D match, TRBD1 (5 bases). This CDR3 spans 14 amino acids. Germline V lookup: CDR1 SEHNR, CDR2 FQNEAQ (reference sequence). V lost 1 base, J lost 7 bases, and 10 bases lay in between.

The CDR3 region is CASSSPQGAMNEQFF. CDR3 nucleotide sequence: TGTGCCAGCAGTTCCCCCCAGGGGGCGATGAATGAGCAGTTCTTC. The chain uses TRBV28 and TRBJ2-1, with 8 positions matching TRBD1. CDR1 and CDR2 from the germline V gene are MDHEN and SYDVKM. The CDR3 has 15 amino acids. V dropped 4 bases and J dropped 7; count of bases not matched to a gene: 9.

The gene calls are TRBV5-6 and TRBJ1-1; 7 bases are shared with TRBD1. This CDR3 comprises 15 residues. The junction had 10 bases not matched to a gene; V was cut back by 4 bases and J by 4 bases. The germline gives CDR1 SGHDT, CDR2 YYEEEE. The CDR3 loop reads CASSPLGGLSTEAFF. DNA for the CDR3: TGTGCCAGCAGCCCACTAGGGGGCTTGAGCACTGAAGCTTTCTTT. Using reference TRBV5-6 and TRBJ1-1 for the parts outside the CDR3, the full variable domain is DAGVTQSPTHLIKTRGQQVTLRCSPKSGHDTVSWYQQALGQGPQFIFQYYEEEERQRGNFPDRFSGHQFPNYSSELNVNALLLGDSALYLCASSPLGGLSTEAFFGQGTRLTVV.

This chain joins TRBV20-1 and TRBJ1-1; perhaps TRBD1 as D (6 bases). Germline V gives CDR1 DFQATT, CDR2 SNEGSKA (reference sequence). V shed 3 bases and J shed 11 bases, with 10 bases lying between them. The CDR3 totals 10 residues. CDR3 nucleotide sequence: TGCAGTGCTAGCCGCCAGGGGGCTTTCTTT. It is translated as CSASRQGAFF.

J is TRBJ2-3 and V is TRBV6-6, with D possibly TRBD2 on 5 matching bases. V lost 7 bases to trimming and J lost 8 bases, with 22 bases between them. The CDR3 covers 15 residues. In germline, CDR1 is MNHNY, CDR2 SVGAGI (reference sequence). The CDR3, as DNA: TGTGCCAGCAAACCACCCGGAGCCATAGAGGGTACGCAGTATTTT. Residues: CASKPPGAIEGTQYF.

The genes are TRBV19 and TRBJ1-4; 11 nucleotides match TRBD1. Germline lookup yields CDR1 LNHDA and CDR2 SQIVND (reference sequence). V shed 5 bases, J shed 8 bases, and the junction held 10 bases outside the gene matches. CDR3 length: 16 amino acids. DNA for the CDR3: TGTGCCAGTAGTGCACCGGGACAGGGGGTAGGAGAAAAACTGTTTTTT. Its translation: CASSAPGQGVGEKLFF. The whole variable domain, filled in from reference TRBV19 and TRBJ1-4, reads DGGITQSPKYLFRKEGQNVTLSCEQNLNHDAMYWYRQDPGQGLRLIYYSQIVNDFQKGDIAEGYSVSREKKESFPLTVTSAQKNPTAFYLCASSAPGQGVGEKLFFGSGTQLSVL.

The chain carries TRBV4-1 and TRBJ2-5, with a weak D call TRBD2 (6 bases). The CDR3 spans 15 residues. V lost 1 base, J lost 2 bases, and 11 bases lay in between. The germline V gene encodes CDR1 MGHRA and CDR2 YSYEKL. The CDR3 region has the DNA TGCGCCAGCAGCCAAGCCCAGACTAGACAAGAGACCCAGTACTTC. Amino acid sequence: CASSQAQTRQETQYF.

The rearrangement uses TRBV5-1 and TRBJ1-1; 7 bases are shared with TRBD1. Germline V gene lookup returns CDR1 SGHRS and CDR2 YFSETQ. J lost 5 bases, V lost 0 bases, and 10 bases had no gene match. This CDR3 comprises 16 residues. The CDR3 region has the DNA TGCGCCAGCAGCTTGGCGTACAGGGGAATAAGGACTGAAGCTTTCTTT. This translates into CASSLAYRGIRTEAFF.

The chain has TRBV5-6 and TRBJ2-7; TRBD2 is a possible D gene (6 bases). The ends were cut back, 0 bases at V and 3 bases at J, with 16 bases in the middle. The CDR3 has 16 amino acids. Germline V CDR1 and CDR2: SGHDT, YYEEEE. CDR3 coding DNA: TGTGCCAGCAGCTTGGCAATGGAGGGGAAGGACTACGAGCAGTACTTC. It is translated as CASSLAMEGKDYEQYF.

The gene calls are TRBV7-2 and TRBJ2-5; 7 nucleotides agree with TRBD2. The CDR3 runs 16 residues. CDR1 SGHTA and CDR2 FQGNSA come from the germline V gene. Trimming took 5 bases from V and 5 from J; bases not matched to a gene: 14. DNA of the CDR3: TGTGCCAGCAGCCCCCGTAGTGGTGGACTAGGGGAGACCCAGTACTTC. This encodes CASSPRSGGLGETQYF.

DNA of the CDR3: TGCGCCAGCAGTGAGGGGGGACAGGGGGCCTCAGATACGCAGTATTTT. This encodes CASSEGGQGASDTQYF. The chain couples TRBV10-2 to TRBJ2-3; 12 bases line up with TRBD1. This CDR3 contains 16 residues. In germline, CDR1 is WSHSY, CDR2 SAAADI. V shed 2 bases, J shed 4 bases, and the junction held 4 bases outside the gene matches.

The chain employs TRBV28 and TRBJ1-5; possibly TRBD1 for D (6 bases). The V gene's germline CDR1 is MDHEN and CDR2 SYDVKM. The CDR3 has 17 residues. V was shortened by 5 bases and J by 4 bases, with 21 bases between the two germline ends. The CDR3 spells CASSQPTGKKGNQPQHF. The CDR3 DNA is TGTGCCAGCAGTCAGCCAACAGGGAAGAAAGGGAATCAGCCCCAGCATTTT.

J is TRBJ1-2 and V is TRBV19; TRBD1 aligns across 7 bases. Germline CDR1 LNHDA, CDR2 SQIVND (reference sequence). The V and J ends lost 1 base and 0 bases, in that order; junction bases with no gene match: 5. This CDR3 is built from 16 residues. Here the CDR3 DNA reads TGTGCCAGTAGTATAGTTTCTACAGGGGCTAACTATGGCTACACCTTC. It translates to CASSIVSTGANYGYTF. Full variable domain (outside the CDR3, taken from reference TRBV19 and TRBJ1-2): DGGITQSPKYLFRKEGQNVTLSCEQNLNHDAMYWYRQDPGQGLRLIYYSQIVNDFQKGDIAEGYSVSREKKESFPLTVTSAQKNPTAFYLCASSIVSTGANYGYTFGSGTRLTVV.

The chain employs TRBV6-5 and TRBJ1-5; D uncertain. This CDR3 comprises 13 residues. From germline, CDR1 is MNHEY and CDR2 SVGAGI. V lost 0 bases, J lost 7 bases, and 7 bases lay in between. CDR3 coding DNA: TGTGCCAGCAGTTACTCCCCGGGACAGCCCCAGCATTTT. Translation gives CASSYSPGQPQHF.

The chain links TRBV30 to TRBJ2-1, with D maybe TRBD2 (7 bases). The CDR3 extends over 15 amino acids. The germline V gene has CDR1 GTSNPN and CDR2 SVGIG (reference sequence). With 0 bases removed from V and 7 bases from J, the gap between germline ends came to 16 bases. Here the CDR3 DNA reads TGTGCCTGGAGTGTAGGCGGGGGCTTGAGAAATGAGCAGTTCTTC. Its protein product is CAWSVGGGLRNEQFF.

The chain has TRBV5-4 and TRBJ2-7, with D perhaps TRBD1 (6 bases). Germline CDR1 reads SGHNT; CDR2 reads YYREEE (reference sequence). The CDR3 loop spans 15 amino acids. V was trimmed by 1 base and J by 0 bases, leaving 11 bases between them. CDR3 loop: CASSLRGTVSYEQYF. The DNA of the CDR3 is TGTGCCAGCAGCTTGAGGGGGACGGTCTCCTACGAGCAGTACTTC.

In its sample, this clone was seen a few times. The gene calls are TRBV18 and TRBJ2-3; D is ambiguous. Germline CDR1 KGHSH, CDR2 LQKENI. This CDR3 comprises 11 residues. V was shortened by 8 bases and J by 0 bases, with 3 bases between the two germline ends. As DNA, the CDR3 is TGTGCCAGCCCGAGCACAGATACGCAGTATTTT. Its protein product is CASPSTDTQYF.

The genes are TRBV19 and TRBJ1-2; D unresolved. Trimming removed 1 base from V and 5 bases from J, with 5 bases in between. This CDR3 has 12 amino acids. Germline loops: CDR1 LNHDA, CDR2 SQIVND (reference sequence). DNA of the CDR3: TGTGCCAGTAGTATAGCAGATTATGGCTACACCTTC. Translation: CASSIADYGYTF.

The CDR3 here is CASSDLRGPVGNTIYF. The CDR3 region has the DNA TGTGCCAGCAGCGACCTGCGGGGGCCCGTGGGGAACACCATATATTTT. The rearrangement joins TRBV5-6 to TRBJ1-3; D is perhaps TRBD1 (6 bases). Trimming pared 4 bases from V and 7 bases from J, leaving 21 bases between. Germline V gene sequence: CDR1 SGHDT, CDR2 YYEEEE. CDR3 length: 16 residues.